Presented here are 8 T cell receptor beta chains from one specimen sequenced in a study of blood T cells in healthy people across ages. Primers used in a second PCR of roughly 6 to 11 cycles were a sample-barcoded 5' primer and a J-beta primer mix. From the 5' RACE reads, TCRdb called clonotypes with MiXCR, one entry per CDR3 protein. The top ten hold about 42% of the sample, which has 700,000 to 900,000 distinct CDR3 sequences, approximately 55% seen once. What was sequenced was blood. All receptors come from an older man in good health.

A few counts support this clonotype. V usage is TRBV12-3 or TRBV12-4 and J usage is TRBJ2-1; D may be TRBD2 (6 bases). Trimming took 5 bases from V and 7 from J, leaving 12 bases between them. The CDR3 consists of 13 residues. The CDR3 coding sequence is TGTGCCAGCAGTCGGGCGGGAAGGAATGAGCAGTTCTTC. It is translated as CASSRAGRNEQFF.

The V call is TRBV12-3 or TRBV12-4, the J call TRBJ2-1, with TRBD1 matching 8 bases. The CDR3 sequence is 16 residues long. V dropped 6 bases and J dropped 5; count of bases not matched to a gene: 12. This CDR3 is CASRAGPDRANNEQFF. CDR3 DNA: TGTGCCAGCAGGGCCGGCCCGGACAGGGCCAACAATGAGCAGTTCTTC.

As to this clonotype: One end of the junction fails to match germline, which may point to a read error. The rearrangement uses TRBV7-2 and TRBJ2-2; 8 positions match TRBD1. Germline-derived CDR1 and CDR2 are SGHTA and FQGNSA. The CDR3 runs to 17 residues. In DNA form, the CDR3 reads TGTGCCAGCAGCCACAGACAGGGGTCCACGAATACCGGGGAGCTGTTTTTT. Translation gives CASSHRQGSTNTGELFF.

The chain joins TRBV11-3 to TRBJ2-1; TRBD2 agrees at 8 bases. Losses at the gene ends were 6 bases for V and 9 bases for J; bases not matched to a gene: 10. CDR1 is SGHNT and CDR2 is YENEEA in the germline V gene. The CDR3 length is 14 residues. The CDR3 DNA reads TGTGCCAGCAGACCAGGGCGGGGGGTAGGTGAGCAGTTCTTC. It encodes CASRPGRGVGEQFF.

The chain's CDR3 is CASSFLQGAGYTF. CDR3 nucleotide sequence: TGTGCCAGCAGCTTCCTACAGGGGGCTGGCTACACCTTC. The chain recombines TRBV7-9 with TRBJ1-2, with 9 bases that match TRBD1. This CDR3 has 13 residues. Germline CDR1 is SEHNR and CDR2 is FQNEAQ (reference sequence). The ends lost 3 bases at V and 7 bases at J; junction bases unmatched: 3.

The genes are TRBV3-1 and TRBJ2-4; unclear D gene. The J call may be mistaken, given a closer DNA end match to TRBJ2-7. The CDR3 loop spans 14 amino acids. The germline CDR1 and CDR2 sequences are LGHDT and YNNKEL (reference sequence). CDR3 region: CASNHLWQAYEQYF. CDR3 sequence (DNA): TGTGCCAGCAACCACCTGTGGCAGGCCTACGAGCAGTACTTC.

The sample holds one count of this clonotype. The rearrangement uses TRBV2 and TRBJ2-2, with D tentatively TRBD1 or TRBD2 (5 bases each). Germline V gene data show CDR1 as SNHLY and CDR2 as FYNNEI. Trimming took 6 bases from V and 7 from J, leaving 21 bases between them. The length of the CDR3 is 16 residues. For the CDR3, the DNA is TGTGCCAGCAGGGGCCGGGACGCAGGATTAGGCGGGGAGCTGTTTTTT. This codes for CASRGRDAGLGGELFF.

This chain uses TRBV20-1 with TRBJ2-1; the match to TRBD1 covers 9 bases. Germline lookup yields CDR1 DFQATT and CDR2 SNEGSKA (reference sequence). This CDR3 region has 15 residues. V dropped 7 bases and J dropped 8; count of bases not matched to a gene: 15. The CDR3 protein is CSVARAGTGLDEQFF. DNA of the CDR3: TGCAGTGTCGCTAGAGCCGGGACAGGGCTCGATGAGCAGTTCTTC.